The rows below give T cell receptor beta chains drawn from one sample of a study of cytomegalovirus exposure and HLA in healthy donors. TCRdb's table, derived via immunoSEQ multiplex PCR, lists solely in-frame clones and lacks some. The sample lists 76,000 or so clones, 94% occurring once. Sequencing input: PBMCs. Source of these receptors: a woman aged 18-29 years in good health and CMV-seropositive. Both conserved end residues are part of each CDR3. A D gene is named only where the DNA matches it firmly. Clone size appears in some rows only: once, few, many, or a class for an expanded clone.

CDR3aa	CDR3nt	abundance	v_gene	j_gene	d_gene
CASSFSLGQGDLSNPSNQPQHF	TGTGCCAGCAGTTTTTCCCTAGGACAGGGCGATCTTTCCAATCCATCCAATCAGCCCCAGCATTTT	NA	TRBV28	TRBJ1-5	TRBD1
CVTGDEYGYTF	TGTGTGACAGGGGATGAGTATGGCTACACCTTC	NA	TRBV28	TRBJ1-2	TRBD1
CSVRTGPNYGYTF	TGCAGCGTTAGGACAGGCCCCAACTATGGCTACACCTTC	NA	TRBV29-1	TRBJ1-2	TRBD1
CASSRDNEQFF	TGTGCCAGCAGTCGGGACAATGAGCAGTTCTTC	NA	TRBV6-6	TRBJ2-1	NA
CASSLGDGGGPGEQFF	TGCGCCAGCAGCTTGGGAGACGGGGGAGGGCCAGGTGAGCAGTTCTTC	NA	TRBV5-1	TRBJ2-1	TRBD2
CASRIPDGEGEAFF	TGTGCCAGCAGAATTCCTGACGGCGAGGGTGAAGCTTTCTTT	NA	TRBV6-5	TRBJ1-1	NA
CASSFDGRGSGELFF	TGTGCCAGCAGTTTCGATGGGAGGGGGAGCGGGGAGCTGTTTTTT	NA	TRBV27	TRBJ2-2	NA
CASSAGGASTDTQYF	TGTGCCAGCAGTGCGGGCGGGGCTAGCACAGATACGCAGTATTTT	NA	TRBV6-4	TRBJ2-3	NA
CASSPLDTFNTEAFF	TGTGCCAGCTCGCCTTTGGACACCTTTAACACTGAAGCTTTCTTT	NA	TRBV18	TRBJ1-1	NA
CASSSDRGTRPDTQYF	TGTGCCAGCAGCTCGGACAGGGGCACGCGCCCAGATACGCAGTATTTT	NA	TRBV11-3	TRBJ2-3	TRBD1
CASSLASTGVGEKLFF	TGTGCCAGCAGCTTAGCGAGCACAGGGGTAGGGGAAAAACTGTTTTTT	NA	TRBV7-2	TRBJ1-4	TRBD1
CASSLSQGPGSPLHF	TGTGCCAGCAGTTTATCGCAGGGGCCAGGTTCACCCCTCCACTTT	NA	TRBV27	TRBJ1-6	NA
CASSHLRGGYTF	TGCGCCAGCAGCCACCTCAGAGGCGGCTACACCTTC	NA	TRBV4-1	TRBJ1-2	NA
CASRPGRGENEQFF	TGTGCCAGCAGACCGGGTCGGGGTGAAAATGAGCAGTTCTTC	NA	TRBV6-6	TRBJ2-1	NA
CASSNLAGTKETQYF	TGTGCCAGCAGTAACCTAGCGGGGACAAAAGAGACCCAGTACTTC	NA	TRBV6-5	TRBJ2-5	TRBD2
CASSGDGVSYEQYF	TGTGCCAGCAGCGGTGACGGAGTTTCCTACGAGCAGTACTTC	NA	TRBV28	TRBJ2-7	NA
CASSQGGRGEVWANEKLFF	TGTGCCAGCAGCCAAGGGGGCAGGGGGGAAGTATGGGCTAATGAAAAACTGTTTTTT	NA	TRBV4-2	TRBJ1-4	TRBD1
CSGLPGGGYGYTF	TGCAGCGGGCTACCAGGGGGCGGGTATGGCTACACCTTC	NA	TRBV29-1	TRBJ1-2	TRBD1
CASSLEGNGYTF	TGTGCCAGCAGTTTGGAGGGAAATGGCTACACCTTC	once	TRBV28	TRBJ1-2	NA
CASSPTDRAYEQYF	TGTGCCAGCAGCCCGACGGACAGGGCCTACGAGCAGTACTTC	NA	TRBV9	TRBJ2-7	TRBD1
CASSLEGQGEQYF	TGCGCCAGCAGCTTGGAGGGGCAGGGCGAGCAGTACTTC	NA	TRBV5-1	TRBJ2-7	NA
CASSLVGREGYGYTF	TGTGCCAGCAGCTTGGTTGGCAGGGAGGGCTATGGCTACACCTTC	NA	TRBV5-4	TRBJ1-2	NA